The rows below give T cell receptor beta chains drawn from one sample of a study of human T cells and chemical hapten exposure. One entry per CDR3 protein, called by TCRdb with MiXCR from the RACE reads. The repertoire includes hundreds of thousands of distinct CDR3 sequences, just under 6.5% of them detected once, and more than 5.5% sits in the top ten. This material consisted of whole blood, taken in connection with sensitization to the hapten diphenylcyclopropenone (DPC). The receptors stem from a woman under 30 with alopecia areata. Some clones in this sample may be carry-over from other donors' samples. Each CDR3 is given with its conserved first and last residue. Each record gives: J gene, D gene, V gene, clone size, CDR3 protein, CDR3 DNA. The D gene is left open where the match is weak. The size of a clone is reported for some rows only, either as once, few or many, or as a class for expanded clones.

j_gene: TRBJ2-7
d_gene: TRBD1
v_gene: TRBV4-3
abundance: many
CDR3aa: CASSQDADRVFYEQYF
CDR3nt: TGCGCCAGCAGCCAAGATGCGGACAGGGTCTTCTACGAGCAGTACTTC

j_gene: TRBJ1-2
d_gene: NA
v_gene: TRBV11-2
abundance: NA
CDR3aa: CASSLISGSLRDYGYTF
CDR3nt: TGTGCCAGCAGCTTAATATCTGGCTCTCTCAGGGACTATGGCTACACCTTC

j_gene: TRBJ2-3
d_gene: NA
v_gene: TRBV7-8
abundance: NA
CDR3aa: CASSLARDGSTDTQYF
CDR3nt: TGTGCCAGCAGCTTAGCGAGAGACGGCAGCACAGATACGCAGTATTTT

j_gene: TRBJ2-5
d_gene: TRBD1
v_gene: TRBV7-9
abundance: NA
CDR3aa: CASRRHRGETQYF
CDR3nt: TGTGCCAGCAGACGACACAGGGGAGAGACCCAGTACTTC

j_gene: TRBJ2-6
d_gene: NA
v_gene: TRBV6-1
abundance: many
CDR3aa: CASKPSGANVLTF
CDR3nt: TGTGCCAGCAAACCTTCTGGGGCCAACGTCCTGACTTTC

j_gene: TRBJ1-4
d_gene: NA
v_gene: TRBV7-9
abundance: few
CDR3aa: CASSLGATTEKLFF
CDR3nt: TGTGCCAGCAGCTTAGGCGCTACCACTGAAAAACTGTTTTTT

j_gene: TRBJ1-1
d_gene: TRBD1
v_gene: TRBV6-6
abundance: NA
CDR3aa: CASSSLQGLTNTEAFF
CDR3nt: TGTGCCAGCAGCTCATTACAGGGGTTGACGAACACTGAAGCTTTCTTT

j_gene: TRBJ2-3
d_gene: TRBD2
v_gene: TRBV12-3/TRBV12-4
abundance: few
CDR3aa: CASSWASGSDTQYF
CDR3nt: TGTGCCAGCAGTTGGGCTAGCGGTTCAGATACGCAGTATTTT

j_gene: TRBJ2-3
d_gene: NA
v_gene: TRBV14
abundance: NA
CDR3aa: CASSHFPPPGDTQYF
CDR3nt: TGTGCCAGCAGCCATTTCCCCCCCCCAGGCGATACGCAGTATTTT

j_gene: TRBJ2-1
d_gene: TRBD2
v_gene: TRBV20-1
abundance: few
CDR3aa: CSAADPSGIYNEQFF
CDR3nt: TGCAGTGCTGCCGATCCTAGCGGGATCTACAATGAGCAGTTCTTC

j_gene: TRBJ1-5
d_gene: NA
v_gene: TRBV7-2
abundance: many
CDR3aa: CASSFVQGSNQPQHF
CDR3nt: TGTGCCAGCAGCTTTGTACAGGGTAGCAATCAGCCCCAGCATTTT

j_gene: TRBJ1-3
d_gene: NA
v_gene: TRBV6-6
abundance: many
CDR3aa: CASSADLPRGNTIYF
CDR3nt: TGTGCCAGCAGTGCGGATCTTCCCAGGGGAAACACCATATATTTT

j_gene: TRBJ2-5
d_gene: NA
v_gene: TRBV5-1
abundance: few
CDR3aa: CASSLAGPVETQYF
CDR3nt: TGCGCCAGCAGCTTGGCCGGGCCAGTCGAGACCCAGTACTTC

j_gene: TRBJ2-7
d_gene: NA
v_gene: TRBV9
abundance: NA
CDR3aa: CASSPRWQGSYEQYF
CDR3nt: TGTGCCAGCAGCCCCCGGTGGCAGGGGTCCTACGAGCAGTACTTC

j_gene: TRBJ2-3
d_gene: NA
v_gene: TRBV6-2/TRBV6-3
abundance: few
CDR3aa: CASSYSRQNTQYF
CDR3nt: TGTGCCAGCAGTTACTCGAGGCAGAATACGCAGTATTTT

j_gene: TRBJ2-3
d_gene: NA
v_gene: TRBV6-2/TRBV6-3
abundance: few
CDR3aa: CASSYEEGPDTQYF
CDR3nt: TGTGCCAGCAGTTATGAGGAGGGGCCAGATACGCAGTATTTT

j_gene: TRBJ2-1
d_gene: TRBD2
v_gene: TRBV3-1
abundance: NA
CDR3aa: CASSARLGTTSSYNEQFF
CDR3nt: TGTGCCAGCAGCGCCCGCCTAGGGACTACGAGCTCCTACAATGAGCAGTTCTTC

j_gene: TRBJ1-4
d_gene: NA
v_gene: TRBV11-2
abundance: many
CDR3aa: CASSLESGKLFF
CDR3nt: TGTGCCAGCAGCTTAGAGAGTGGAAAACTGTTTTTT

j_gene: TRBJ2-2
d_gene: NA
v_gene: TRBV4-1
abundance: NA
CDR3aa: CASSPILRTGELFF
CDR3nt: TGCGCCAGCAGCCCGATTTTGCGCACCGGGGAGCTGTTTTTT

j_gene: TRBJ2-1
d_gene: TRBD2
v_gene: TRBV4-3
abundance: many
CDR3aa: CASSQDLSGGEQFF
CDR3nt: TGCGCCAGCAGCCAAGATCTATCGGGGGGTGAGCAGTTCTTC

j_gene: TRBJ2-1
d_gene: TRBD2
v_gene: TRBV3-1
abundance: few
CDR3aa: CASSDEPFLRGGVYNEQFF
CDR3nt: TGTGCCAGCAGCGACGAGCCCTTTCTGCGGGGGGGCGTCTACAATGAGCAGTTCTTC

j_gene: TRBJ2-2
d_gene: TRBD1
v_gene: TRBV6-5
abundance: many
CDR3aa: CASSYRHPGTGYTGELFF
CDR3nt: TGTGCCAGCAGTTACCGCCACCCCGGGACAGGCTACACCGGGGAGCTGTTTTTT

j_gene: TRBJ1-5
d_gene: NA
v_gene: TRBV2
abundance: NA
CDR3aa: CASSADGVGSNQPQHF
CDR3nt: TGTGCCAGCAGTGCCGACGGGGTCGGGAGCAATCAGCCCCAGCATTTT

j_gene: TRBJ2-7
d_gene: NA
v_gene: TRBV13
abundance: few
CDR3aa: CASSLDPGVSYEQYF
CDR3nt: TGTGCCAGCAGCTTAGACCCAGGGGTCTCCTACGAGCAGTACTTC

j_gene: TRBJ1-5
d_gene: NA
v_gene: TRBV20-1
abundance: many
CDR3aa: CSAIPGGQPQHF
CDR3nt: TGCAGTGCTATCCCCGGGGGGCAGCCCCAGCATTTT

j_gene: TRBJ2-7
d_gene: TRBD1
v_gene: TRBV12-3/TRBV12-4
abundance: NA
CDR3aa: CASSPQGAGEQYF
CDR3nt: TGTGCCAGCAGTCCCCAGGGGGCTGGAGAGCAGTACTTC

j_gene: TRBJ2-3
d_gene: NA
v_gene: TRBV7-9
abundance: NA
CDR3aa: CASSFHREADTQYF
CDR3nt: TGTGCCAGCAGCTTTCACAGGGAGGCAGATACGCAGTATTTT

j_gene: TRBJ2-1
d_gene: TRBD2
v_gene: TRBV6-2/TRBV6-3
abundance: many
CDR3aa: CATRRELANYNEQFF
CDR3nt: TGTGCCACCCGTCGGGAACTAGCGAACTACAATGAGCAGTTCTTC

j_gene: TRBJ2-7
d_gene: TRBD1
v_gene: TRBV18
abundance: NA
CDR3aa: CASSPGQALGYEQYF
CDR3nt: TGTGCCAGCTCACCAGGACAGGCGCTGGGATACGAGCAGTACTTC

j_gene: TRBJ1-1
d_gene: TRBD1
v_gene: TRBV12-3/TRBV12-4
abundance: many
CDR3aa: CASSSYRDRVEAFF
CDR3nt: TGTGCCAGCAGTTCCTACCGGGACAGGGTTGAAGCTTTCTTT

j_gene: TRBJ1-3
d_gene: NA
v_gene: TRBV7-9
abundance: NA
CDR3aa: CASAWTAGNTIYF
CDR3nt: TGTGCCAGCGCGTGGACGGCCGGAAACACCATATATTTT

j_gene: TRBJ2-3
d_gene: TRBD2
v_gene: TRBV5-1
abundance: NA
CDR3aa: CASSSAGGAPDTQYF
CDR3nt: TGCGCCAGCAGTTCAGCGGGGGGGGCCCCAGATACGCAGTATTTT

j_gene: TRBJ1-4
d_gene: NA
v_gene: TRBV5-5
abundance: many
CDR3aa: CASSFRDPPREKLFF
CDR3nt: TGTGCCAGCAGCTTTAGGGATCCCCCGAGGGAAAAACTGTTTTTT

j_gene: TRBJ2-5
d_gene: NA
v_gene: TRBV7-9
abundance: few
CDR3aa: CASSPVRNVQETQYF
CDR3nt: TGTGCCAGCAGCCCGGTCCGGAATGTCCAAGAGACCCAGTACTTC

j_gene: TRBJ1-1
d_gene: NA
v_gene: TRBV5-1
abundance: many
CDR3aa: CASSSSTKTWNTEAFF
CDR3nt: TGCGCCAGCAGCTCAAGCACTAAGACATGGAACACTGAAGCTTTCTTT

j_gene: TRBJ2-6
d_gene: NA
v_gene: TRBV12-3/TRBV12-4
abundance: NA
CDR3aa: CASNTRGNVLTF
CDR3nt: TGTGCCAGCAACACCAGGGGAAACGTCCTGACTTTC

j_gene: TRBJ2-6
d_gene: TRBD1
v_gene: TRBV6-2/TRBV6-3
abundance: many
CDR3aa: CASRQSGTGDSGANVLTF
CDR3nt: TGTGCCAGCAGACAATCCGGGACAGGGGACTCTGGGGCCAACGTCCTGACTTTC

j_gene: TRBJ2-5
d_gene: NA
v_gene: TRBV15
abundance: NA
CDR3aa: CATSRELQGWTQYF
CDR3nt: TGTGCCACCAGCAGAGAATTGCAGGGGTGGACCCAGTACTTC

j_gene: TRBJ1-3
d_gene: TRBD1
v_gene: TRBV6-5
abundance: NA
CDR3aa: CASRTGVSSGNTIYF
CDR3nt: TGTGCCAGTAGGACAGGGGTCAGCTCTGGAAACACCATATATTTT